This paragraph reports one T cell receptor beta chain. No antigen is known for it. The data were taken from a study of shared clonotypes between healthy human individuals. The CDR3 runs to 17 residues. The germline V gene has CDR1 MNHEY and CDR2 SMNVEV (reference sequence). V was pared by 9 bases and J by 0 bases, with 21 bases between. The method was immunoSEQ multiplex PCR; TCRdb's version includes in-frame clones alone and lacks a portion of them. The table has around 2.5 million clones, over 85% seen once; the top ten hold around 0.37%. Study-wide findings and caveats: The sharing of 4.5% to 6.5% of naive CD4 clonotypes was seen across a handful of donors.

The specimen was naive CD4+ T cells from PBMCs. Subset reported: CD45RA+ positively selected. This chain connects TRBV27 to TRBJ1-5; D is uncertain. The TCR comes from a man aged 18 to 30 in good health. Some clones in this sample may be carry-over from other donors' samples. CDR3: CASSRWTGDISNQPQHF. The CDR3 DNA reads as TGTGCCAGTTCTCGCTGGACTGGCGATATTAGCAATCAGCCCCAGCATTTT.